The 29 T cell receptor beta chains presented below share a single source sample, sequenced in a study of cytomegalovirus exposure and HLA in healthy donors. In the PCR, 60 Vbeta and 13 Jbeta primers were used. Measured with immunoSEQ multiplex PCR; TCRdb has only the in-frame clones, and not every one. The sample includes 200,000 to 250,000 clones, approximately 81% of them seen just once. The material sequenced was PBMCs. Receptors originate from a man between 25 and 39 years old in good health and CMV-seronegative.

This chain uses TRBV28 with TRBJ1-1; 8 bases fit TRBD1. V lost 3 bases, J lost 10 bases, and 10 bases stayed unmatched. This CDR3 has 14 residues. CDR1 MDHEN and CDR2 SYDVKM come from the germline V gene. Here the CDR3 reads CASSFPRQGRAAFF. The DNA for the CDR3 is TGTGCCAGCAGTTTCCCCCGACAGGGGAGAGCAGCTTTCTTT.

The chain carries TRBV20-1 and TRBJ2-7; 11 bases map to TRBD2. The CDR3 runs to 11 residues. V dropped 5 bases and J dropped 7; count of bases not matched to a gene: 1. Germline V lookup: CDR1 DFQATT, CDR2 SNEGSKA (reference sequence). This CDR3 is CSARLAGEQYF. The CDR3 coding sequence is TGCAGTGCTCGACTAGCGGGGGAGCAGTACTTC.

This clone has just a few counts. The chain has TRBV7-2 and TRBJ1-2; 7 bases align to TRBD1. The CDR3 consists of 15 residues. V was pared by 4 bases and J by 0 bases, with 5 bases of the junction left unmatched. CDR1 SGHTA and CDR2 FQGNSA come from the germline V gene. CDR3 nucleotide sequence: TGTGCCAGCAGCTCAGACAGGGTTTCTAACTATGGCTACACCTTC. Translation gives CASSSDRVSNYGYTF. Complete variable domain (other parts from reference TRBV7-2 and TRBJ1-2): GAGVSQSPSNKVTEKGKDVELRCDPISGHTALYWYRQSLGQGLEFLIYFQGNSAPDKSGLPSDRFSAERTGGSVSTLTIQRTQQEDSAVYLCASSSDRVSNYGYTFGSGTRLTVV.

The chain employs TRBV9 and TRBJ1-6, with unresolved D. V lost 5 bases to trimming and J lost 6 bases, with 12 bases between them. Germline V CDR1 and CDR2: SGDLS, YYNGEE. This CDR3 comprises 14 residues. DNA for the CDR3: TGTGCCAGCAGGGAGGGAAACAGTAATTCACCCCTCCACTTT. It codes for CASREGNSNSPLHF.

The chain combines TRBV19 with TRBJ2-2; perhaps TRBD2 as D (5 bases). V lost 5 bases and J lost 3, with 13 bases in between. The germline CDR1 and CDR2 sequences are LNHDA and SQIVND (reference sequence). This CDR3 is 15 amino acids long. The CDR3 reads CASSRELAYTGELFF. The CDR3 bases are TGTGCCAGTAGTCGCGAGCTAGCCTACACCGGGGAGCTGTTTTTT.

The V and J genes are TRBV15 and TRBJ1-2; no firm D call. CDR3 length equals 15 residues. V dropped 1 base and J dropped 2 bases, with 11 bases sitting between them. Germline V gene data show CDR1 as LNHNV and CDR2 as YYDKDF (reference sequence). CDR3 coding DNA: TGTGCCACCAGCAGAGCCCCGGGTGGGAACTATGGCTACACCTTC. Its translation: CATSRAPGGNYGYTF.

This clone showed up just a few times. The chain uses TRBV2 and TRBJ2-5, with 8 bases identical to TRBD1. CDR3 length: 14 residues. V shed 4 bases and J 4 bases; nucleotides not matched to a gene: 5. Germline loops: CDR1 SNHLY, CDR2 FYNNEI. CDR3 sequence: CASSGPTGGETQYF. Written as DNA, the CDR3 is TGTGCCAGCAGTGGACCTACAGGGGGAGAGACCCAGTACTTC. Filled out from reference TRBV2 and TRBJ2-5, the complete variable domain reads EPEVTQTPSHQVTQMGQEVILRCVPISNHLYFYWYRQILGQKVEFLVSFYNNEISEKSEIFDDQFSVERPDGSNFTLKIRSTKLEDSAMYFCASSGPTGGETQYFGPGTRLLVL.

The V call is TRBV5-5, the J call TRBJ2-5, with a possible D match to TRBD1 (5 bases). V lost 1 base to trimming and J lost 2 bases, with 9 bases between them. This CDR3 has 14 amino acids. Germline V gene lookup returns CDR1 SGHKS and CDR2 YYEKEE (reference sequence). CDR3 protein: CASSLTGIQETQYF. In DNA, the CDR3 is TGTGCCAGCAGCTTGACAGGAATACAAGAGACCCAGTACTTC.

This clone was detected only a few times. The V call is TRBV18, the J call TRBJ1-6; D might be TRBD1 (5 bases). The CDR3 is 15 amino acids. Between the trimmed V and J ends, which lost 3 bases and 7 bases, there was a span of 13 bases. CDR1 is KGHSH and CDR2 is LQKENI in the germline V gene. The CDR3, as DNA: TGTGCCAGCTCACCGAAGACCGGGGGAAATTCACCCCTCCACTTT. It codes for CASSPKTGGNSPLHF.

This chain joins TRBV18 and TRBJ2-1; a weak D match, TRBD1 (6 bases). CDR3 length: 16 residues. V was clipped by 4 bases and J by 6 bases, with 19 bases between them. Germline CDR1 is KGHSH and CDR2 is LQKENI. Here the CDR3 DNA reads TGTGCCAGCTCACTTATCAGGGGTCACAACGGCAATGAGCAGTTCTTC. Translation: CASSLIRGHNGNEQFF. Based on the CDR3 plus reference TRBV18 and TRBJ2-1, the full variable domain is NAGVMQNPRHLVRRRGQEARLRCSPMKGHSHVYWYRQLPEEGLKFMVYLQKENIIDESGMPKERFSAEFPKEGPSILRIQQVVRGDSAAYFCASSLIRGHNGNEQFFGPGTRLTVL.

The V call is TRBV9, the J call TRBJ2-7; TRBD2 is a possible D gene (7 bases). The CDR3 has 13 amino acids. Deletions cut 3 bases from V and 6 bases from J, with 13 bases between. Germline V gene sequence: CDR1 SGDLS, CDR2 YYNGEE. The CDR3 region is CASSANGGAEQYF. CDR3 in DNA: TGTGCCAGCAGCGCCAATGGGGGGGCCGAGCAGTACTTC.

The chain carries TRBV10-3 and TRBJ1-4; D possibly corresponds to TRBD1 (6 bases). The CDR3 has 14 amino acids. Trimming cost V 0 bases and J 8 bases, with 10 bases left between them. Germline CDR1 is ENHRY and CDR2 is SYGVKD. The CDR3 spells CAISESKGTEKLFF. CDR3 nucleotide sequence: TGTGCCATCAGTGAGTCGAAAGGGACAGAAAAACTGTTTTTT.

The chain is built from TRBV6-5 and TRBJ2-7; 11 bases are shared with TRBD1. Per germline, CDR1 MNHEY and CDR2 SVGAGI. This CDR3 has 15 amino acids. After removal of 2 bases from V and 4 bases from J, the junction contained 4 bases not matched to a gene. Written as DNA, the CDR3 is TGTGCCAGCAGTTACAGGGGGACAGGGGGTTACGAGCAGTACTTC. Translation: CASSYRGTGGYEQYF.

This clone was recorded once. The chain employs TRBV28 and TRBJ2-3; TRBD2 aligns across 14 bases. V dropped 5 bases and J dropped 1; count of bases not matched to a gene: 2. CDR3 length: 16 residues. Germline values: CDR1 MDHEN, CDR2 SYDVKM. CDR3 DNA: TGTGCCAGCAGTCGGGGACTAGCGGGGGGCACAGATACGCAGTATTTT. Its translation is CASSRGLAGGTDTQYF. The whole variable domain, remainder taken from reference TRBV28 and TRBJ2-3, is DVKVTQSSRYLVKRTGEKVFLECVQDMDHENMFWYRQDPGLGLRLIYFSYDVKMKEKGDIPEGYSVSREKKERFSLILESASTNQTSMYLCASSRGLAGGTDTQYFGPGTRLTVL.

The V gene is TRBV29-1, the J gene TRBJ2-1; the match to TRBD2 covers 10 bases. Unmatched junction bases numbered 5, after V lost 4 bases and J lost 2 bases. In germline, CDR1 is SQVTM, CDR2 ANQGSEA. This CDR3 has 15 residues. The CDR3 sequence: CSVVASGGAYNEQFF. As DNA, the CDR3 is TGCAGCGTTGTGGCTAGCGGGGGCGCCTACAATGAGCAGTTCTTC.

V gene TRBV7-3 combines with J gene TRBJ2-1, with TRBD2 as a possible D gene (5 bases). The CDR3 runs to 13 residues. Germline CDR1 and CDR2: SGHTA and FQGTGA. Trimming removed 0 bases from V and 8 bases from J, with 8 bases in between. The chain's CDR3 is CASSLTGSDEQFF. The CDR3 coding sequence is TGTGCCAGCAGCTTAACGGGGAGTGATGAGCAGTTCTTC.

The chain links TRBV11-2 to TRBJ1-2; D gene uncertain. The CDR3 is made up of 15 amino acids. Germline lookup yields CDR1 SGHAT and CDR2 FQNNGV. V was clipped by 5 bases and J by 8 bases, with 21 bases between them. The CDR3 region has the DNA TGTGCCAGCAGCCCGCTTAGAGGACGGAGCGGGGGCTACACCTTC. This encodes CASSPLRGRSGGYTF.

The chain joins TRBV9 to TRBJ2-3, with a possible D match to TRBD2 (6 bases). V was cut by 3 bases and J by 6 bases, with 11 bases left in between. Germline-derived CDR1 and CDR2 are SGDLS and YYNGEE. The CDR3 has 13 residues. CDR3 in amino acids: CASSAGGLDTQYF. The DNA for the CDR3 is TGTGCCAGCAGCGCCGGGGGTCTGGATACGCAGTATTTT.

The chain carries TRBV9 and TRBJ1-2, with TRBD1 matching over 7 bases. Per germline, CDR1 SGDLS and CDR2 YYNGEE. The CDR3 consists of 10 residues. Losses at the gene ends were 3 bases for V and 13 bases for J; bases not matched to a gene: 3. The CDR3 is CASSGGQATF. The CDR3, as DNA: TGTGCCAGCAGCGGTGGACAGGCCACCTTC.

This clone was detected only a few times. The CDR3 DNA is TGTGCCAGCAGCCTGGGGACAGGGACGGCTTCACCCCTCCACTTT. Its protein product is CASSLGTGTASPLHF. The rearrangement links TRBV28 to TRBJ1-6, with 9 positions matching TRBD1. CDR3 size: 15 residues. J lost 9 bases, V lost 6 bases, and 9 bases had no gene match. Germline V gene sequence: CDR1 MDHEN, CDR2 SYDVKM.

J is TRBJ2-3 and V is TRBV6-6; 9 bases match TRBD1. V shed 5 bases and J 7 bases; nucleotides not matched to a gene: 10. This CDR3 spans 15 amino acids. The germline CDR1 and CDR2 sequences are MNHNY and SVGAGI (reference sequence). The DNA for the CDR3 is TGTGCCAGCAGTGGGGGACAGGGAAGGGGGAATACGCAGTATTTT. This sequence encodes CASSGGQGRGNTQYF.

The V and J genes are TRBV5-4 and TRBJ1-3; 7 nucleotides align to TRBD1. Per germline, CDR1 SGHNT and CDR2 YYREEE (reference sequence). The CDR3 is 14 residues long. J lost 3 bases, V lost 5 bases, and 5 bases had no gene match. In nucleotides, the CDR3 is TGTGCCAGCAGACTTCAGGGGGATGGAAACACCATATATTTT. The encoded protein is CASRLQGDGNTIYF.

CDR3 coding DNA: TGTGCCAGCAGCCCCCGGGACAGGGGTAGCAATCAGCCCCAGCATTTT. Translating gives CASSPRDRGSNQPQHF. The J gene is TRBJ1-5, the V gene TRBV27, with 10 bases fitting TRBD1. V gave up 6 bases and J gave up 0 bases; unmatched junction bases: 5. Germline V gene lookup returns CDR1 MNHEY and CDR2 SMNVEV (reference sequence). This CDR3 has 16 residues.

This chain joins TRBV29-1 and TRBJ2-1, with TRBD1 matching 8 bases. Trimming removed 6 bases from V and 7 bases from J; junction bases left unmatched: 14. Per germline, CDR1 SQVTM and CDR2 ANQGSEA. This CDR3 comprises 15 residues. The CDR3 protein is CSVAQGRGQLNEQFF. CDR3 DNA sequence: TGCAGCGTCGCCCAGGGCAGGGGGCAGTTAAATGAGCAGTTCTTC.

As regards this clone: In the same sample, other DNA sequences code for this CDR3. V and J are TRBV5-4 and TRBJ2-2; 7 nucleotides line up with TRBD1. Germline assignment: CDR1 SGHNT and CDR2 YYREEE (reference sequence). V shed 4 bases and J 0 bases; nucleotides not matched to a gene: 12. This CDR3 is 18 amino acids long. Written as DNA, the CDR3 is TGTGCCAGCAGCCAGGGGGACATTGACCGTACGAACACCGGGGAGCTGTTTTTT. The encoded protein is CASSQGDIDRTNTGELFF.

This chain links TRBV4-2 with TRBJ1-1; no firm D call. The V gene's germline CDR1 is LGHNA and CDR2 YNFKEQ. Trimming took off 1 base at V and 1 base at J, with 4 bases between the two ends. This CDR3 spans 13 amino acids. This chain's CDR3 is CASSQARNTEAFF. The DNA for the CDR3 is TGTGCCAGCAGCCAAGCCAGGAACACTGAAGCTTTCTTT.

The chain has TRBV5-1 and TRBJ1-2; D might be TRBD1 (5 bases). Trimming took 7 bases from V and 4 from J, leaving 17 bases between them. In germline, CDR1 is SGHRS, CDR2 YFSETQ. This CDR3 spans 14 amino acids. CDR3 protein: CASGGTGPLYGYTF. The CDR3 DNA follows: TGCGCCAGCGGGGGGACGGGGCCCCTCTATGGCTACACCTTC.

This sequence joins TRBV19 and TRBJ2-7; possibly TRBD1 for D (5 bases). CDR1 and CDR2 from the germline V gene are LNHDA and SQIVND (reference sequence). This CDR3 has 14 residues. Trimming pared 6 bases from V and 0 bases from J, leaving 12 bases between. CDR3 DNA sequence: TGTGCCAGTAGCCCAATAGGGGACTCCTACGAGCAGTACTTC. Amino acids: CASSPIGDSYEQYF.

This clone was detected once. J is TRBJ2-5 and V is TRBV9; unclear D gene. Trimming removed 0 bases at V and 5 bases at J, with 8 bases between. The CDR3 has 13 amino acids. Germline V CDR1 and CDR2: SGDLS, YYNGEE. The CDR3 loop reads CASSVGVGETQYF. In DNA form, the CDR3 reads TGTGCCAGCAGCGTAGGGGTCGGGGAGACCCAGTACTTC.